This passage covers 25 T cell receptor beta chains from one sample sequenced in a study of PD-1 blockade in classical Hodgkin lymphoma. Every one of the patients relapsed after autologous stem cell transplantation (brentuximab vedotin exposure was variable). Assay: immunoSEQ multiplex PCR; the TCRdb copy retains only in-frame clones and omits some. This table holds tens of thousands of clones, 80% to 90% found once. Here the sequenced sample was peripheral blood mononuclear cells (PBMCs), taken before the second cycle of nivolumab. Receptors originate from a human donor with classical Hodgkin lymphoma.

The V call is TRBV30, the J call TRBJ2-7, with 10 nucleotides matching TRBD2. CDR3 length: 15 residues. V was pared by 0 bases and J by 6 bases, with 8 bases of the junction left unmatched. Germline CDR1 is GTSNPN and CDR2 is SVGIG (reference sequence). The CDR3 bases are TGTGCCTGGAGTGTACGCCTAGCGGGAGTCGGCGAGCAGTACTTC. Translated, it gives CAWSVRLAGVGEQYF.

This chain links TRBV18 with TRBJ1-1; D remains unclear. The CDR3 length is 13 residues. V lost 6 bases, J lost 2 bases, and 10 bases lay in between. Germline V gene sequence: CDR1 KGHSH, CDR2 LQKENI. CDR3 DNA sequence: TGTGCCAGCTCGCCAGAACTTAACACTGAAGCTTTCTTT. Protein: CASSPELNTEAFF.

The chain carries TRBV6-5 and TRBJ2-7; a possible D gene is TRBD2 (5 bases). V was trimmed by 8 bases and J by 0 bases, leaving 14 bases between them. This CDR3 region has 14 residues. Germline CDR1 and CDR2: MNHEY and SVGAGI. The CDR3 DNA is TGTGCCAGCTCCCTAGCCGATATCTCCTACGAGCAGTACTTC. This encodes CASSLADISYEQYF.

The J gene is TRBJ2-2, the V gene TRBV6-1, with TRBD1 identical over 8 bases. V lost 4 bases and J lost 6; bases outside the gene matches: 10. CDR3 length: 16 residues. CDR1 and CDR2 from the germline V gene are MNHNS and SASEGT. The CDR3 loop reads CASSGPRTGMSGELFF. CDR3 nucleotides: TGTGCCAGCAGTGGCCCTCGGACAGGGATGTCCGGGGAGCTGTTTTTT.

The V call is TRBV2, the J call TRBJ2-2; D might be TRBD2 (8 bases). This CDR3 has 18 amino acids. Germline CDR1 and CDR2: SNHLY and FYNNEI. Trimming removed 3 bases from V and 0 bases from J, with 17 bases in between. CDR3 in amino acids: CASSDFPGRGPNTGELFF. DNA for the CDR3: TGTGCCAGCAGTGACTTTCCCGGGAGGGGGCCGAACACCGGGGAGCTGTTTTTT.

The V gene is TRBV5-1, the J gene TRBJ2-3; D may correspond to TRBD1 or TRBD2 (6 bases each). The CDR3 is 15 residues long. CDR1 SGHRS and CDR2 YFSETQ come from the germline V gene. V lost 7 bases and J 1 base, leaving 16 bases between the germline ends. The CDR3, as DNA: TGCGCCAGCGCTTGGAGGGGGGCCGGCACAGATACGCAGTATTTT. Translated, it gives CASAWRGAGTDTQYF.

V and J are TRBV11-1 and TRBJ2-1, with 10 bases aligning to TRBD2. V was pared by 4 bases and J by 7 bases, with 7 bases of the junction left unmatched. CDR1 is SGHAT, CDR2 FQDESV, per germline (reference sequence). This CDR3 is built from 15 residues. CDR3: CASSYGLADANEQFF. CDR3 bases: TGTGCCAGCAGCTACGGACTAGCGGACGCTAATGAGCAGTTCTTC.

This chain uses TRBV6-5 with TRBJ1-3; TRBD1 might be the D (5 bases). The CDR3 is 14 amino acids. V shed 7 bases and J shed 1 base, with 11 bases lying between them. Germline assignment: CDR1 MNHEY and CDR2 SVGAGI. The CDR3 DNA reads as TGTGCCAGCACGACGGGGACTTCTGGAAACACCATATATTTT. Translation gives CASTTGTSGNTIYF.

The genes are TRBV18 and TRBJ2-5, with 7 bases identical to TRBD1. The CDR3 loop spans 13 amino acids. Germline V gene sequence: CDR1 KGHSH, CDR2 LQKENI. Trimming cost V 5 bases and J 4 bases; bases outside gene matches: 4. The CDR3 region has the DNA TGTGCCAGCTCAGTGACAGGGACAGAGACCCAGTACTTC. Its translation is CASSVTGTETQYF. The full variable domain, rest sourced from reference TRBV18 and TRBJ2-5, is NAGVMQNPRHLVRRRGQEARLRCSPMKGHSHVYWYRQLPEEGLKFMVYLQKENIIDESGMPKERFSAEFPKEGPSILRIQQVVRGDSAAYFCASSVTGTETQYFGPGTRLLVL.

By share, this clone counts as medium-sized. This chain connects TRBV7-5 to TRBJ1-2; the listed D gene, TRBD1, was not tested against the DNA. TRBV7-5 is assigned pseudogene status. CDR3 length: 17 amino acids. Written as DNA, the CDR3 is TGTGCCAGCCCAAGTCCCGGACAGTTATTAACTAACTATGGCTACACCTTC. Its translation: CASPSPGQLLTNYGYTF.

J is TRBJ1-5 and V is TRBV19, with D possibly matching TRBD1 (5 bases). This CDR3 has 15 amino acids. The germline V gene has CDR1 LNHDA and CDR2 SQIVND (reference sequence). Trimming took off 4 bases at V and 3 bases at J, with 13 bases between the two ends. The CDR3 DNA follows: TGTGCCAGTAGTACCGGACACAACAACAATCAGCCCCAGCATTTT. It codes for CASSTGHNNNQPQHF.

J is TRBJ1-4 and V is TRBV7-9, with 7 bases identical to TRBD1. This CDR3 has 13 residues. The trim removed 5 bases at V and 9 bases at J, leaving 6 bases unmatched. The germline gives CDR1 SEHNR, CDR2 FQNEAQ (reference sequence). CDR3 region: CASSRDSAQKLFF. The CDR3 coding sequence is TGTGCCAGCAGCCGGGACAGCGCCCAAAAACTGTTTTTT.

The V and J genes are TRBV15 and TRBJ2-7, with 9 bases identical to TRBD2. CDR3 length: 13 amino acids. Per the germline V gene, CDR1 is LNHNV and CDR2 is YYDKDF (reference sequence). Trimming took 5 bases from V and 4 from J; bases not matched to a gene: 3. CDR3 region: CATSVGLAYEQYF. The CDR3, as DNA: TGTGCCACCAGCGTCGGACTAGCGTACGAGCAGTACTTC.

J is TRBJ2-2 and V is TRBV10-3; 14 bases match TRBD2. The junction had 14 bases not matched to a gene; V was cut back by 6 bases and J by 5 bases. The CDR3 is 19 residues long. CDR1 is ENHRY and CDR2 is SYGVKD in the germline V gene. The CDR3: CAIRDTGTSGRGDTGELFF. CDR3 sequence (DNA): TGTGCCATCAGGGACACCGGGACTAGCGGGAGAGGGGATACCGGGGAGCTGTTTTTT.

This sequence joins TRBV4-2 and TRBJ2-3, with D possibly TRBD2 on 5 matching bases. Trimming left V 1 base short and J 6 bases short, with 8 bases between. Germline CDR1 LGHNA, CDR2 YNFKEQ. CDR3 length equals 13 residues. CDR3 sequence: CASSQAGSDTQYF. The CDR3 DNA reads as TGTGCCAGCAGCCAAGCGGGGTCTGATACGCAGTATTTT.

V gene TRBV5-4 combines with J gene TRBJ2-7; D is unresolved. The CDR3 has 16 residues. Germline V gene lookup returns CDR1 SGHNT and CDR2 YYREEE (reference sequence). Trimming stripped 0 bases from V and 0 bases from J, with 13 bases between. This CDR3 is CASSLGADRNSYEQYF. Here the CDR3 DNA reads TGTGCCAGCAGCTTGGGGGCCGACCGCAACTCCTACGAGCAGTACTTC.

This chain connects TRBV9 to TRBJ1-1; D call uncertain. The germline V gene has CDR1 SGDLS and CDR2 YYNGEE. This CDR3 region has 13 residues. Trimming removed 0 bases from V and 3 bases from J, with 6 bases in between. This CDR3 reads CASSVVGYTEAFF. DNA of the CDR3: TGTGCCAGCAGCGTAGTTGGGTACACTGAAGCTTTCTTT.

This chain connects TRBV28 to TRBJ2-3, with D possibly being TRBD2 (5 bases). The CDR3 is made up of 15 amino acids. V lost 7 bases and J lost 4, with 18 bases in between. CDR1 MDHEN and CDR2 SYDVKM come from the germline V gene. This chain's CDR3 is CASMVGEYLSDTQYF. The CDR3 DNA reads as TGTGCCAGCATGGTCGGGGAGTATCTGTCAGATACGCAGTATTTT.

The V call is TRBV7-9, the J call TRBJ2-5; 7 bases fit TRBD1. In germline, CDR1 is SEHNR, CDR2 FQNEAQ (reference sequence). This CDR3 comprises 15 residues. V shed 5 bases and J 3 bases; nucleotides not matched to a gene: 9. CDR3 DNA: TGTGCCAGCAGCCTATACAAGCAGGGGGAAGAGACCCAGTACTTC. The encoded protein is CASSLYKQGEETQYF.

Here the CDR3 reads CASNRQSSGNTIYF. The CDR3, as DNA: TGTGCCAGCAACCGACAGAGCTCTGGAAACACCATATATTTT. This sequence joins TRBV28 and TRBJ1-3, with a tentative D call TRBD1 (5 bases). Trimming took off 7 bases at V and 0 bases at J, with 10 bases between the two ends. The germline V gene encodes CDR1 MDHEN and CDR2 SYDVKM. The CDR3 sequence is 14 residues long. Supplemented by reference TRBV28 and TRBJ1-3, the full variable domain reads DVKVTQSSRYLVKRTGEKVFLECVQDMDHENMFWYRQDPGLGLRLIYFSYDVKMKEKGDIPEGYSVSREKKERFSLILESASTNQTSMYLCASNRQSSGNTIYFGEGSWLTVV.

The rearrangement joins TRBV6-6 to TRBJ1-1; tentative D call: TRBD1 (6 bases). From germline, CDR1 is MNHNY and CDR2 SVGAGI (reference sequence). V was cut by 0 bases and J by 7 bases, with 6 bases left in between. There are 12 residues in the CDR3. CDR3 sequence: CASSYSDSEAFF. The CDR3 nucleotides are TGTGCCAGCAGTTACTCGGACAGTGAAGCTTTCTTT.

The chain has TRBV18 and TRBJ2-7; weak D call: TRBD1 (5 bases). This CDR3 comprises 13 residues. Germline values: CDR1 KGHSH, CDR2 LQKENI. Trimming pared 4 bases from V and 3 bases from J, leaving 10 bases between. This chain's CDR3 is CASSLERGYEQYF. The CDR3 nucleotides are TGTGCCAGCTCACTTGAAAGGGGCTACGAGCAGTACTTC.

This chain links TRBV5-6 with TRBJ2-3; 7 bases match TRBD2. CDR3 length: 15 residues. The ends lost 3 bases at V and 3 bases at J; junction bases unmatched: 7. Germline V CDR1 and CDR2: SGHDT, YYEEEE. This CDR3 is CASSSGWGGTDTQYF. CDR3 coding DNA: TGTGCCAGCAGCTCGGGGTGGGGAGGGACAGATACGCAGTATTTT. Variable domain in full (rest from reference TRBV5-6 and TRBJ2-3): DAGVTQSPTHLIKTRGQQVTLRCSPKSGHDTVSWYQQALGQGPQFIFQYYEEEERQRGNFPDRFSGHQFPNYSSELNVNALLLGDSALYLCASSSGWGGTDTQYFGPGTRLTVL.

The chain recombines TRBV27 with TRBJ1-4; D remains unclear. CDR1 is MNHEY, CDR2 SMNVEV, per germline (reference sequence). V was clipped by 3 bases and J by 0 bases, with 2 bases between them. The CDR3 totals 13 residues. CDR3: CASSFATNEKLFF. For the CDR3, the DNA is TGTGCCAGCAGTTTCGCAACTAATGAAAAACTGTTTTTT.

The chain combines TRBV6-1 with TRBJ1-5; D call uncertain. Between the trimmed V and J ends, which lost 1 base and 0 bases, there was a span of 10 bases. Germline V CDR1 and CDR2: MNHNS, SASEGT. This CDR3 contains 16 residues. DNA of the CDR3: TGTGCCAGCAGTGAAGTTGGCAGAAGTAGCAATCAGCCCCAGCATTTT. Translated, it gives CASSEVGRSSNQPQHF.